Described below is a single TCR beta chain sequence and its context. The sample is drawn from a study of blood T cell repertoires in COVID-19. Across the whole study: Donors in the United States, Italy and Spain gave samples during acute or convalescent COVID-19. The analysed material was cDNA or gDNA that came from T cells, B-cell-depleted T cells, or PBMCs.

Original handling: Estimates of nucleated cell counts were drawn from the amplification of reference gene primers. Libraries were prepared by immunoSEQ multiplex PCR; TCRdb keeps only in-frame clonotypes and omits some of them. The V and J calls and clone size were taken over from that table, and D and trimming were inferred from the DNA. The table has some 75,000 clones, around 89% seen once. Germline V gene lookup returns CDR1 SGHTA and CDR2 FQGNSA. This CDR3 comprises 15 residues. The junction had 3 bases not matched to a gene; V was cut back by 6 bases and J by 2 bases. The specimen sequenced was peripheral blood. The source of this sequence is a man between 60 and 70 years old with acute or convalescent COVID-19. The chain joins TRBV7-2 to TRBJ2-3; TRBD2 matches 12 bases. CDR3 region: CASRRTSGITDTQYF. For the CDR3, the DNA is TGTGCCAGCAGGAGGACTAGCGGGATCACAGATACGCAGTATTTT.